Sequencing of this T cell receptor (beta chain) was carried out in a study of chemoradiotherapy in HPV16-positive cancers. As for the study in general: A couple of HPV16-positive patients' cells yielded candidate HPV-specific clones and common motifs.

This CDR3 spans 15 amino acids. Clones were read by immunoSEQ multiplex PCR, and TCRdb kept only the in-frame ones, dropping some. Seen here are over a thousand clones, more than 80% observed once, and the top ten hold 11% to 15%. This receptor was identified in a human donor with HPV-associated anogenital cancer. V usage is TRBV21-1 and J usage is TRBJ2-7; the table gives TRBD1 as D, unverified against the DNA. TRBV21-1 constitutes a pseudogene. The sequencing used tumor tissue, collected from a patient who underwent chemoradiotherapy. CDR3 sequence reads: CASILWTGFPYEQYF. CDR3 bases: TGTGCCAGCATTCTTTGGACAGGGTTCCCTTACGAGCAGTACTTC.